This section outlines one TCR beta chain sequence together with its context. The antigen is undetermined. This sample was taken from a study of T-cell reconstitution after alpha-beta-depleted transplantation in children. Study results and caveats: Reports say that about two months after transplant, the alpha-beta T cells came out of several hundred graft clones that had expanded.

V was cut by 6 bases and J by 2 bases, with 11 bases left in between. Germline assignment: CDR1 KGHSH and CDR2 LQKENI. The CDR3 totals 14 residues. Preparation of the TCRbeta library was carried out with unique molecular identifiers. TCRdb redid the calling of the PCR reads with MiXCR, one entry per CDR3 protein. The sample lists 750,000 to 950,000 distinct CDR3 sequences, about 15% occurring once. The receptor was isolated from a male patient between 5 and 17 years old who had a stem cell transplant for acute lymphoblastic leukemia, so the T cells may come from the graft donor. The rearrangement joins TRBV18 to TRBJ2-4; TRBD1 is a possible D gene (6 bases). This sample comprised PBMCs, mostly from graft donor cells, obtained 360 days after TCRalphabeta/CD19-depleted stem cell transplant. The chain's CDR3 is CASSEDSTKNIQYF. In DNA form, the CDR3 reads TGTGCCAGCTCCGAGGACAGTACCAAAAACATTCAGTACTTC.